Detailed here is one T cell receptor beta chain. What this receptor recognizes is not known. No base quality values were provided; no much bigger clone lies one nucleotide off. The cohort was made up of several hundred healthy bone marrow donors. At the time of sampling, all cohort members were nominally healthy, though unrecorded immune exposures were likely present. The donor tested CMV seronegative, placing the donor among the roughly 350 seronegative members of the cohort. A peripheral blood sample was provided by each donor, and peripheral blood mononuclear cells were used for TCR beta sequencing. The Qiagen DNeasy Blood Extraction Kit was used to extract genomic DNA from the blood cell samples. The data were obtained in a study of cytomegalovirus exposure and HLA in healthy donors (dated by TCRdb to 2015 to 2018). Regarding the study in general: According to an earlier analysis of 587 of the donors, roughly 180 million T cells yielded over 100 million unique TCR beta sequences and approximately 280 Gb of sequence data. Around 320 gigabases of sequencing data and tens of millions of unique TCR sequences were included in an early release covering roughly 600 HLA-typed donors. The genetic ancestry cluster associated with self-reported Caucasian donors included 80% to 90% of the 350 to 500 genotyped donors. The study was designed to test whether signatures of past pathogen exposure could be identified by cataloging public T cell receptors. The study used immunosequencing to profile the T cell repertoires of hundreds of subjects and linked those repertoires to cytomegalovirus serostatus. Besides the first cohort of 666 subjects, a separate validation cohort made up of 120 different subjects was used. The study combined high-throughput TCR immunosequencing, statistical association of individual TCRs with disease status, and machine learning to predict cytomegalovirus infection status. A later analysis re-analyzed previously published TCR beta repertoires from roughly 600 donors and added high-resolution HLA genotyping to study TCR occurrence patterns. Rather than using new phenotypic data, the later analysis identified candidate immune exposures from TCR beta sequences and from how often those sequences occurred across donors. To decide whether each TCR beta V gene segment behaved as functional or pseudogenic, an earlier analysis of over 500 of the donors relied on high-throughput TCR beta sequencing. Donor age, sex, ethnicity and CMV serostatus were compiled alongside the repertoire data. A later genetic analysis used genome-wide SNP genotypes for about 60% of the roughly 670 donors, treating that subset as a discovery cohort. All discovery cohort repertoires had been generated on a single sequencing platform. HLA typing included class I and class II loci at four-digit resolution. The number of typed donors differed by locus: about 629-630 for A, B, C, DRB1 and DQB1; approximately 540 for DQA1; approximately 600 for DPA1; and 400 to 480 for DPB1. Roughly five DR-DQ haplotypes were treated as single units for association and clustering because of strong linkage in the cohort. Across approximately 420 genotyped donors of the cohort, an average of approximately 200,000 unique TCR beta nucleotide sequences per donor were sequenced, and 15% to 20% of those sequences were non-productive. On the study overall, not on this receptor specifically: In vitro tests confirmed that a few of the cytomegalovirus-associated TCR beta chains recognize cytomegalovirus antigens. Compared with the approximately 720-donor mean, donors in an Asian-associated ancestry cluster had fewer N-insertions in productive TCRs, according to a later genetic analysis. A cluster of highly shared sequence variants was judged likely to represent a technical artifact of the sequencing pipeline. Assigning TCR associations to individual alleles was difficult when HLA alleles, especially DR and DQ, strongly co-occurred. Because the 87-base-pair reads could not distinguish some IMGT-functional V segments, including TRBV6-2 and TRBV6-3, those segments were excluded. According to the authors, the approach could potentially be generalized to other disease states and immunological phenotypes. Because counts were too low, some 17 rarely observed V segments, including chromosome 9 orphons, were excluded from the earlier analysis of around 640 of the donors. The classifier was reported to diagnose cytomegalovirus status with high specificity and sensitivity in both the original and validation cohorts. Most CMV-associated TCR beta chains appeared to be HLA-restricted in a later analysis, and the HLA associations seemed to be driven largely by CMV exposure. Broadly in line with IMGT annotations, most TCR beta V segments showed up in productive rearrangements about 90% or about 30% of the time in an earlier analysis of a few hundred of the donors. In a later analysis, the rate of TCR association differed among HLA loci, with DRB1 alleles having the most associated TCRs and HLA-C alleles having the fewest. A further reported finding was that TCR beta sequences accurately predicted the HLA-A and HLA-B alleles for most subjects in the first cohort. Presence/absence analyses assumed roughly uniform sequencing depth across donors, an assumption that may not hold. HLA typing was unavailable for some donors at each locus, so association tests used only the typed subset. Most TCR sequences were observed very rarely across donors, whereas some public TCRs were present in many individuals. For the cohort, immune exposure information was limited to CMV serostatus. Correlated functional status among segregating V segments might reflect linkage disequilibrium, but an unknown experimental factor could not be ruled out. A total of about 150 TCR beta chains were listed by the study as associated with cytomegalovirus. In this cohort, only TCR beta chains were sequenced, and detectable features were limited by the absence of alpha or paired-chain data. A later analysis associated 16,951 TCR beta sequences with specific HLA alleles at a false discovery rate of 0.05. An association between a missense DCLRE1C variant and V-gene and J-gene trimming of TCR beta chains was found in a later genetic analysis and replicated in an independent cohort. In a later analysis, HLA-associated TCR beta chains showed more clonal expansion and lower generation probabilities than non-associated chains that were equally common. In a later analysis, several top co-occurrence clusters were reported to appear linked to parvovirus B19, influenza, CMV and Epstein-Barr virus.

The V end gives up 0 bases and the J end 7 bases, leaving 9 bases in the junction not matched to a gene. The cysteine opens and the phenylalanine closes a CDR3 of 16 amino acids. Solely the CDR3 DNA is kept, with 48 bases framed from the first base. The CDR1 and CDR2 encoded by the germline V gene are SGHDN and FVKESK. The library came from the immunoSEQ multiplex PCR assay. A mixture of 60 forward primers for TCR Vbeta segments and 13 reverse primers for TCR Jbeta segments was used in the multiplex PCR. A multiplex PCR assay on genomic DNA amplified the CDR3 region of rearranged TCR beta genes. The Illumina HiSeq System was used to sequence the amplified TCR beta libraries as 87-base-pair reads. The paper's processing steps were these. A later analysis counted around 72 million unique TCR beta chains across the 666 repertoires, and roughly 11 million of these chains were shared by at least two donors. A nearest-neighbor algorithm error-corrected the raw reads and collapsed the reads into unique sequences, merging closely related sequences to remove PCR and sequencing errors. Alignment of CDR3 sequences to IMGT reference sequences was used to assign V, D and J gene segments. For a sequence to be retained, a match of at least six nucleotides to both a V gene segment and a J gene segment was required. A rearrangement counted as productive if the CDR3 had no stop codons and remained in frame with V and J, and every other rearrangement counted as non-productive. Following IMGT convention, CDR3 was defined as the stretch from the second conserved V-encoded cysteine to the conserved J-encoded phenylalanine. The earlier analysis of about 590 of the donors excluded sequences that lacked an unambiguous match to a single V gene segment. In an earlier analysis of a few hundred of the donors, V segments were called functional above 56.7% productive rearrangements and were called segregating when the between-donor standard deviation exceeded 5%. A statistical classification framework was developed to diagnose cytomegalovirus status using the catalog of TCR beta chain sequences. A later analysis assigned V and J genes by comparing TCR nucleotide sequences with IMGT/GENE-DB human TR gene sequences. The TCRdist pipeline was used in a later analysis to assign CDR3 sequences and most-parsimonious VDJ recombination scenarios. A later analysis defined each TCR beta chain by its CDR3 amino acid sequence plus V-gene family, and excluded reads lacking a unique V-gene family. A later analysis removed 550 to 700 highly shared, low-generation-probability nucleotide sequences to deal with suspected cross-contamination and a sequencing artifact. A later analysis calculated a clonal expansion index for each public chain from normalized within-repertoire ranks of inferred template counts. Generation probabilities in a later analysis came from a VDJ recombination model fitted to out-of-frame rearrangements, and those results were checked against IGoR. A later analysis scored TCR-TCR, TCR-HLA and TCR-CMV co-occurrence with hypergeometric tests, applying a repertoire-size bias correction to TCR pairs. To estimate false discovery rates, a later analysis permuted the HLA or CMV assignments 20 times. In a later analysis, co-occurring TCRs were grouped with DBSCAN, and TCRdist sequence similarity was added when clustering was performed within HLA-allele-positive subsets. Repertoires with fewer than 30,000 or more than 120,000 public chains were left out of co-occurrence clustering, as were five repertoires with anomalous nucleotide sharing. Sourced from immuneACCESS, this table was stored by TCRdb with only in-frame sequences that have V and J called. A share of the clones is absent; for the studies checked, an unresolved V gene accounts for under half, and the remainder has no known explanation. That table is the source of V, J and clone size, and D and trimming were worked out from the DNA. Across this sample there are under 200,000 clones, with more than 65% seen only once. The ten largest make up approximately 1.8% of the sample.

Sequenced input: PBMCs. The rearranged chain carries TRBV14 and TRBJ1-2; the central 9 bases match TRBD1. This receptor was identified in a woman aged 25-40 years in good health and CMV-seronegative. The nucleotide sequence is given as TGTGCCAGCAGCCAAGATTTTGGGACAGGGATAGGTGGCTACACCTTC. It specifies CASSQDFGTGIGGYTF.